This T cell receptor (beta chain) was sequenced during a study of cytomegalovirus exposure and HLA in healthy donors. As concerns this clone: Its target is unknown.

The CDR3 contains 15 residues. CDR1 and CDR2 (germline): SGHTS, YDEGEE. The junction had 2 bases not matched to a gene; V was cut back by 2 bases and J by 2 bases. Study findings and constraints: In a later analysis, specific HLA alleles were associated with 15,000 or so TCR beta sequences at a 0.05 false discovery rate. There were several of the most significant clusters that appeared linked to common viral pathogens in a later analysis.

The PCR had 60 Vbeta and 13 Jbeta primers. Repertoires were generated with immunoSEQ multiplex PCR, while TCRdb's copy carries only in-frame clones and drops some. In the table there are 150,000 to 200,000 clones, roughly 71% of which are singletons. V is TRBV5-8 and J is TRBJ2-2, with 8 bases that match TRBD1. What was sequenced was PBMCs. This clonotype was obtained from a girl between 10 and 17 years old in good health and CMV-seronegative. CDR3 sequence reads: CASSLQGGNTGELFF. DNA of the CDR3: TGTGCCAGCAGCTTACAGGGGGGAAACACCGGGGAGCTGTTTTTT.